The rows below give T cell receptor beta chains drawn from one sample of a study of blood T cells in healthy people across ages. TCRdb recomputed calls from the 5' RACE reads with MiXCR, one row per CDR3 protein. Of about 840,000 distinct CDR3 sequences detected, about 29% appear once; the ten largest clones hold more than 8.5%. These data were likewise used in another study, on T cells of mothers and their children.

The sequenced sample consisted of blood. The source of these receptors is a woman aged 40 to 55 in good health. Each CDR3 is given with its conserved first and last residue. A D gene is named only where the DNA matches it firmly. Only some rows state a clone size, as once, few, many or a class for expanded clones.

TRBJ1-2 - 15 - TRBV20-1 TGCAGTGCTAGACCCCTTACAGGGCGGGTCTATGGCTACACCTTC CSARPLTGRVYGYTF
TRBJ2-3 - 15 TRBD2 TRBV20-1 TGCAGTGCTAGAGAGGCGGGGGGGCCTTCAGATACGCAGTATTTT CSAREAGGPSDTQYF
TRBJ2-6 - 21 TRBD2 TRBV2 TGTGCCAGCAGTGATCCCGGGACTAGCGGGGGGTTTTCCCCTGGGGCCAACGTCCTGACTTTC CASSDPGTSGGFSPGANVLTF
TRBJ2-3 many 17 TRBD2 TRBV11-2 TGTGCCAGCAGCTTATTCGTAGGACTAGCGGTGCCAGATACGCAGTATTTT CASSLFVGLAVPDTQYF
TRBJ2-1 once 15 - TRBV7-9 TGTGCCAGCAGCTTCAGGGACGGTCCCTACAATGAGCAGTTCTTC CASSFRDGPYNEQFF
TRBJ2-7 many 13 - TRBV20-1 TGCAGTGCCGCCGGCGGGATCCTCTACGAGCAGTACTTC CSAAGGILYEQYF
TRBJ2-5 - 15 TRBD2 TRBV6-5 TGTGCCAGCAGCCGGCCGAGGACCGGGCGGGGGGAGCGGTACTTC CASSRPRTGRGERYF
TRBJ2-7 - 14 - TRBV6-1 TGTGCCAGCAGGAGGACAGTTTGGGACTACGAGCAGTACTTC CASRRTVWDYEQYF
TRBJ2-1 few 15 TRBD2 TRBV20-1 TGCAGTGCTAGAGGGACTAGCGGGGGGGTCAATGAGCAGTTCTTC CSARGTSGGVNEQFF
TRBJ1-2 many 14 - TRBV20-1 TGCAGTGCTAGAGATCAGGGTCGGAACTATGGCTACACCTTC CSARDQGRNYGYTF
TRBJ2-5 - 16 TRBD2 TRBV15 TGTGTCACCAGCAGCAACCTAGCGGGGGCCCAAGAGACCCAGTACTTC CVTSSNLAGAQETQYF
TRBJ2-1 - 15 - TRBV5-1 TGCGCCAGCACCACATCCCGTATGCGTGGGACTGAGCAGTTCTTC CASTTSRMRGTEQFF
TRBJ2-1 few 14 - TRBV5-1 TGCGCCAGCAGCTTGGATCCGGGAGCGGATGAGCAGTTCTTC CASSLDPGADEQFF
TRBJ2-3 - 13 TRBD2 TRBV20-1 TGCAGTGGGGGGGGGGATACCACAGATACGCAGTATTTT CSGGGDTTDTQYF
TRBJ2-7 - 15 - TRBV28 TGTGCCAGCAGAGCAACAGGGAGGGGGCTCTACGAGCAGTACTTC CASRATGRGLYEQYF
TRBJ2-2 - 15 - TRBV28 TGTGCCAGCAGACAACAGGGAGTCGCCACCGGGGAGCTGTTTTTT CASRQQGVATGELFF
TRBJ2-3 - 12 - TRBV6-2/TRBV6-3 TGTGCCAGCAGTTATCTGGGGTATACGCAGTATTTT CASSYLGYTQYF
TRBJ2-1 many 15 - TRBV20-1 TGCAGTGCTAGGGAACCCGGGAAATCCTACAATGAGCAGTTCTTC CSAREPGKSYNEQFF